The source of this T cell receptor beta chain is a study of blood T cell repertoires in COVID-19. Study-wide context: From T cells, B-cell-depleted T cells, or PBMCs came the material, which was cDNA or gDNA.

TCRdb's copy holds only in-frame clones and misses some; the assay was immunoSEQ multiplex PCR. Of about 81,000 clones listed, 84% are singletons. This CDR3 is 14 amino acids long. Germline loops: CDR1 MNHEY, CDR2 SVGAGI. V trimming: 6 bases; J trimming: 0 bases; junction bases outside the gene matches: 1. Sequencing was done on a sample of peripheral blood. V is TRBV6-5 and J is TRBJ1-4; 7 bases match TRBD1. This TCR came from a human donor in a cohort sampled during active COVID-19. The CDR3 is CASRGTATNEKLFF. The DNA for the CDR3 is TGTGCCAGCAGGGGGACAGCAACTAATGAAAAACTGTTTTTT.